What follows are 26 T cell receptor beta chains derived from one specimen sequenced in a study of blood T cell repertoires in COVID-19. Assay: immunoSEQ multiplex PCR; the TCRdb copy retains only in-frame clones and omits some. The sample shows under 80,000 clones, over 85% of them seen only once. Sequenced input: peripheral blood. The receptors were sampled from a human donor in a cohort sampled during active COVID-19.

CDR3 region: CASSMTDSSGNTIYF. The DNA of the CDR3 is TGTGCCAGTAGTATGACGGACAGCTCTGGAAACACCATATATTTT. The rearrangement links TRBV19 to TRBJ1-3, with D possibly TRBD1 on 6 matching bases. The germline CDR1 and CDR2 sequences are LNHDA and SQIVND (reference sequence). This CDR3 region has 15 residues. Trimming took off 3 bases at V and 0 bases at J, with 9 bases between the two ends.

The rearrangement uses TRBV6-5 and TRBJ1-2, with TRBD1 matching 10 bases. V lost 2 bases, J lost 6 bases, and 6 bases stayed unmatched. The CDR3 is made up of 15 amino acids. Germline CDR1 and CDR2: MNHEY and SVGAGI. In nucleotides, the CDR3 is TGTGCCAGCAGTTACCGCCCAGGGACAGGGGATGGCTACACCTTC. It codes for CASSYRPGTGDGYTF.

The rearrangement links TRBV12-5 to TRBJ2-7; possibly TRBD2 for D (6 bases). The germline V gene encodes CDR1 LGHNT and CDR2 FRNRAP. This CDR3 contains 13 residues. Trimming pared 7 bases from V and 2 bases from J, leaving 12 bases between. The CDR3 DNA follows: TGTGCTAGTGCGTCGAGACTAGCCTACGAGCAGTACTTC. Encoded protein: CASASRLAYEQYF.

The chain carries TRBV5-8 and TRBJ1-2; no firm D call. Germline V gene lookup returns CDR1 SGHTS and CDR2 YDEGEE. Trimming took off 4 bases at V and 5 bases at J, with 12 bases between the two ends. The CDR3 length is 13 residues. The CDR3: CASSPGRLYGYTF. The CDR3 DNA sequence: TGTGCCAGCAGCCCTGGCAGGTTGTATGGCTACACCTTC.

The genes are TRBV10-3 and TRBJ1-1; 7 bases map to TRBD1. V shed 0 bases, J shed 0 bases, and the junction held 4 bases outside the gene matches. The CDR3 is 16 amino acids. Germline V CDR1 and CDR2: ENHRY, SYGVKD. This CDR3 is CAISESGTAMNTEAFF. For the CDR3, the DNA is TGTGCCATCAGTGAGTCCGGGACAGCTATGAACACTGAAGCTTTCTTT.

This rearrangement joins TRBV18 to TRBJ2-6, with D maybe TRBD1 (5 bases). Trimming left V 6 bases short and J 0 bases short, with 18 bases between. The CDR3 runs to 18 residues. Germline V gene sequence: CDR1 KGHSH, CDR2 LQKENI. The CDR3 spells CASSSVTVGGSGANVLTF. DNA of the CDR3: TGTGCCAGCTCGAGCGTGACAGTCGGCGGCTCTGGGGCCAACGTCCTGACTTTC.

The chain couples TRBV6-2 or TRBV6-3 to TRBJ2-1, with TRBD2 as a possible D gene (6 bases). Trimming pared 4 bases from V and 4 bases from J, leaving 17 bases between. This CDR3 is 16 amino acids long. CDR1 and CDR2 from the germline V gene are MNHEY and SVGEGT. As DNA, the CDR3 is TGTGCCAGCAGTTCCCGGGCGGGAACGTTTTACAATGAGCAGTTCTTC. Encoded protein: CASSSRAGTFYNEQFF.

This clone occurred once. CDR3 sequence: CASSLQGASYEQYF. The CDR3 coding sequence is TGTGCCAGCAGCTTACAGGGGGCCTCCTACGAGCAGTACTTC. This chain uses TRBV7-9 with TRBJ2-7; 8 bases line up with TRBD1. The ends lost 2 bases at V and 0 bases at J; junction bases unmatched: 0. CDR1 SEHNR and CDR2 FQNEAQ come from the germline V gene (reference sequence). This CDR3 spans 14 amino acids.

This clone showed up just once. V usage is TRBV28 and J usage is TRBJ2-7; D possibly corresponds to TRBD2 (5 bases). The CDR3 contains 13 residues. Germline V CDR1 and CDR2: MDHEN, SYDVKM. Here the CDR3 reads CASVDPGAYEQYF. In DNA, the CDR3 is TGTGCATCGGTGGACCCCGGGGCCTACGAGCAGTACTTC.

This rearrangement joins TRBV7-2 to TRBJ1-3, with TRBD1 identical over 7 bases. In germline, CDR1 is SGHTA, CDR2 FQGNSA. The junction had 9 bases not matched to a gene; V was cut back by 4 bases and J by 0 bases. CDR3 length: 17 residues. CDR3 region: CASSSSGQARSGNTIYF. CDR3 DNA: TGTGCCAGCAGCTCTTCAGGACAGGCCCGCTCTGGAAACACCATATATTTT.

This rearrangement joins TRBV6-1 to TRBJ1-1; 7 bases are shared with TRBD1. V lost 1 base to trimming and J lost 7 bases; unmatched junction nucleotides: 6. CDR1 and CDR2 from the germline V gene are MNHNS and SASEGT. The CDR3 consists of 14 residues. CDR3 coding DNA: TGTGCCAGCAGTGAAGACAGGGGAGGAGGTGAAGCTTTCTTT. It is translated as CASSEDRGGGEAFF.

DNA for the CDR3: TGCGCCAGCAGCCAAGAACGGACTAGCGGGCTCCATGAGCAGTTCTTC. Its translation is CASSQERTSGLHEQFF. The gene calls are TRBV4-1 and TRBJ2-1; 11 bases map to TRBD2. V shed 0 bases, J shed 8 bases, and the junction held 6 bases outside the gene matches. The CDR3 runs to 16 residues. Germline CDR1 MGHRA, CDR2 YSYEKL.

V usage is TRBV7-3 and J usage is TRBJ2-3; perhaps TRBD1 as D (5 bases). CDR1 and CDR2 from the germline V gene are SGHTA and FQGTGA. The CDR3 runs to 13 residues. V lost 2 bases and J lost 3, with 6 bases in between. Written as DNA, the CDR3 is TGTGCCAGCAGCTTACAGGGAACAGATACGCAGTATTTT. Translation: CASSLQGTDTQYF.

This rearrangement joins TRBV5-6 to TRBJ2-1, with D possibly matching TRBD1 (6 bases). The CDR3 has 15 amino acids. V was pared by 4 bases and J by 5 bases, with 16 bases between. Germline assignment: CDR1 SGHDT and CDR2 YYEEEE. The CDR3 sequence: CASSPSWGHNNEQFF. Written as DNA, the CDR3 is TGTGCCAGCAGCCCTAGCTGGGGGCACAACAATGAGCAGTTCTTC.

The V and J genes are TRBV4-2 and TRBJ2-3; D is perhaps TRBD1 (6 bases). Germline values: CDR1 LGHNA, CDR2 YNFKEQ. This CDR3 comprises 13 residues. V lost 4 bases and J 5 bases, leaving 10 bases between the germline ends. The CDR3 sequence: CASSPLRGDTQYF. CDR3 DNA sequence: TGTGCCAGCAGCCCCCTCAGGGGAGATACGCAGTATTTT.

The V gene is TRBV30, the J gene TRBJ2-7, with 10 positions matching TRBD1. The CDR3 loop spans 14 amino acids. Unmatched junction bases numbered 5, after V lost 3 bases and J lost 3 bases. From germline, CDR1 is GTSNPN and CDR2 SVGIG (reference sequence). The CDR3 DNA sequence: TGTGCCTGGAGGGGGGGACAGGGGAGCTACGAGCAGTACTTC. Translated: CAWRGGQGSYEQYF.

The J gene is TRBJ2-7, the V gene TRBV10-2, with 8 bases matching TRBD1. V lost 10 bases and J lost 2; bases outside the gene matches: 7. The germline V gene encodes CDR1 WSHSY and CDR2 SAAADI. CDR3 length: 13 residues. The CDR3 spells CATTTGAAYEQYF. The CDR3 DNA reads as TGCGCCACGACGACAGGGGCCGCCTACGAGCAGTACTTC.

The chain recombines TRBV27 with TRBJ2-5; D is possibly TRBD1 (6 bases). V was pared by 2 bases and J by 4 bases, with 20 bases between. Germline CDR1 MNHEY, CDR2 SMNVEV (reference sequence). The CDR3 length is 17 residues. The CDR3 loop is CASSLRSLITGPETQYF. For the CDR3, the DNA is TGTGCCAGCAGTTTACGTTCGCTAATCACAGGGCCAGAGACCCAGTACTTC.

The V gene is TRBV24-1, the J gene TRBJ2-4, with 9 bases matching TRBD1. Trimming removed 4 bases from V and 7 bases from J; junction bases left unmatched: 4. Germline V gives CDR1 KGHDR, CDR2 SFDVKD. This CDR3 comprises 14 residues. CDR3 sequence: CATSETGGGNIQYF. CDR3 DNA: TGTGCCACCAGTGAGACAGGGGGGGGGAACATTCAGTACTTC.

This chain connects TRBV25-1 to TRBJ1-1, with D unclear. CDR1 MGHDK and CDR2 SYGVNS come from the germline V gene. V lost 6 bases, J lost 0 bases, and 5 bases lay in between. This CDR3 has 12 amino acids. This chain's CDR3 is CASRAMNTEAFF. The DNA of the CDR3 is TGTGCCAGCAGAGCCATGAACACTGAAGCTTTCTTT.

The chain carries TRBV5-5 and TRBJ1-2; no definite D call. This CDR3 has 14 residues. The ends were cut back, 4 bases at V and 8 bases at J, with 18 bases in the middle. Per germline, CDR1 SGHKS and CDR2 YYEKEE (reference sequence). The CDR3 DNA is TGTGCCAGCAGCCCCACGGGTCCGCCCGGGGGCTACACCTTC. Protein product: CASSPTGPPGGYTF.

The chain joins TRBV11-2 to TRBJ1-2, with a tentative D call TRBD1 (6 bases). Germline CDR1 SGHAT, CDR2 FQNNGV. V was trimmed by 5 bases and J by 0 bases, leaving 13 bases between them. The CDR3 consists of 15 residues. The CDR3 sequence: CASSPWGQANYGYTF. As DNA, the CDR3 is TGTGCCAGCAGCCCCTGGGGACAAGCTAACTATGGCTACACCTTC.

This chain joins TRBV19 and TRBJ2-7, with a tentative D call TRBD1 (5 bases). The ends were cut back, 4 bases at V and 2 bases at J, with 9 bases in the middle. This CDR3 has 13 residues. Germline assignment: CDR1 LNHDA and CDR2 SQIVND (reference sequence). CDR3 sequence reads: CASSTQGPYEQYF. The CDR3 DNA follows: TGTGCCAGTAGTACTCAGGGCCCCTACGAGCAGTACTTC.

This clone occurred a few times. V and J are TRBV19 and TRBJ1-6; 9 bases match TRBD1. Trimming took 10 bases from V and 7 from J; bases not matched to a gene: 8. This CDR3 region has 14 residues. Germline CDR1 reads LNHDA; CDR2 reads SQIVND (reference sequence). The CDR3 nucleotides are TGTGCCACCGATTTGACAGGGGGGAATTCACCCCTCCACTTT. This gives the protein CATDLTGGNSPLHF.

This clone occurred once. This chain links TRBV9 with TRBJ2-7, with D possibly matching TRBD2 (6 bases). V was pared by 3 bases and J by 2 bases, with 15 bases between. Germline CDR1 and CDR2: SGDLS and YYNGEE. The CDR3 spans 15 residues. DNA for the CDR3: TGTGCCAGCAGCGCGGCCGGGGGTCACGCCTACGAGCAGTACTTC. Residues: CASSAAGGHAYEQYF.

The CDR3 bases are TGCGCCAGCAGCTCCGGGACAGCTTTTACCGGGGAGCTGTTTTTT. Translated: CASSSGTAFTGELFF. The chain links TRBV5-1 to TRBJ2-2; 7 positions match TRBD1. This CDR3 comprises 15 residues. CDR1 and CDR2 (germline): SGHRS, YFSETQ. Germline trimming cut 3 bases from V and 5 bases from J; bases unmatched to any gene: 7.